Shown below are 28 T cell receptor beta chains from a single sample sequenced in a study of glioma-infiltrating T cells. The iRepertoire nested amplicon-rescue multiplex PCR amplified TCR alpha and beta CDR3s from RNA. Using its own MiXCR run on the multiplex PCR reads, TCRdb lists one record per CDR3 protein. The repertoire consists of about 180,000 distinct CDR3 sequences, with around 40% occurring once and the leading ten covering under 6.5%. Sequencing was carried out using glioma tissue, nonneoplastic brain tissue, or PBMCs (not recorded which). The receptors shown here come from a human donor with low-grade glioma or glioblastoma, undergoing nonglioma brain surgery, or in good health (not recorded which).

The chain has TRBV19 and TRBJ1-2; maybe TRBD1 (5 bases). The V and J ends lost 7 bases and 7 bases respectively, with 13 bases between them. The CDR3 loop spans 12 amino acids. Per germline, CDR1 LNHDA and CDR2 SQIVND (reference sequence). The CDR3 bases are TGTGCCAGTACCTCGACAGTTCCTGGCTACACCTTC. Translating gives CASTSTVPGYTF. Complete variable domain (other parts from reference TRBV19 and TRBJ1-2): DGGITQSPKYLFRKEGQNVTLSCEQNLNHDAMYWYRQDPGQGLRLIYYSQIVNDFQKGDIAEGYSVSREKKESFPLTVTSAQKNPTAFYLCASTSTVPGYTFGSGTRLTVV.

V and J are TRBV5-4 and TRBJ1-5; D possibly corresponds to TRBD1 (5 bases). The CDR3 covers 13 residues. Trimming removed 4 bases at V and 9 bases at J, with 14 bases between. In germline, CDR1 is SGHNT, CDR2 YYREEE (reference sequence). CDR3 loop: CASSTNRDAPQHF. The CDR3 bases are TGTGCCAGCAGCACCAACCGGGACGCGCCCCAGCATTTT.

As DNA, the CDR3 is TGCAGTGCTTATTCGACGGGGGAGAACAATGAGCAGTTCTTC. Protein product: CSAYSTGENNEQFF. The chain combines TRBV20-1 with TRBJ2-1, with D perhaps TRBD2 (6 bases). The CDR3 extends over 14 amino acids. V was pared by 5 bases and J by 5 bases, with 16 bases between. Germline V gene lookup returns CDR1 DFQATT and CDR2 SNEGSKA (reference sequence).

In its sample, this clonotype was seen many times. The chain couples TRBV3-1 to TRBJ1-1, with D uncertain. This CDR3 has 11 residues. Germline V gene data show CDR1 as LGHDT and CDR2 as YNNKEL (reference sequence). V was clipped by 0 bases and J by 10 bases, with 6 bases between them. The CDR3 spells CASSQDGVAFF. CDR3 DNA: TGTGCCAGCAGCCAAGATGGAGTAGCTTTCTTT.

This clonotype has a handful of counts. CDR3 region: CASTPVFLLGHLNTEAFF. For the CDR3, the DNA is TGCGCCAGCACCCCTGTGTTCCTACTAGGACATTTGAACACTGAAGCTTTCTTT. The chain is built from TRBV4-1 and TRBJ1-1; tentatively, D is TRBD1 (5 bases). Germline CDR1 reads MGHRA; CDR2 reads YSYEKL. V was shortened by 7 bases and J by 0 bases, with 24 bases between the two germline ends. The CDR3 runs to 18 residues.

The sample holds many counts of this clonotype. V gene TRBV29-1 combines with J gene TRBJ1-2; the match to TRBD1 covers 11 bases. The CDR3 totals 12 residues. The trim removed 7 bases at V and 6 bases at J, leaving 4 bases unmatched. Germline CDR1 is SQVTM and CDR2 is ANQGSEA. The CDR3 reads CSGGQGAHGYTF. CDR3 DNA: TGCAGCGGTGGACAGGGGGCGCATGGCTACACCTTC.

The rearrangement links TRBV29-1 to TRBJ2-7, with D tentatively TRBD1 (6 bases). V dropped 4 bases and J dropped 6 bases, with 13 bases sitting between them. The germline CDR1 and CDR2 sequences are SQVTM and ANQGSEA. CDR3 size: 12 residues. CDR3 sequence: CSVGRQGTEQYF. The CDR3 nucleotides are TGCAGCGTTGGGAGGCAGGGGACCGAGCAGTACTTC.

The J gene is TRBJ1-1, the V gene TRBV30; 12 bases agree with TRBD1. With V trimmed by 2 bases and J by 5 bases, 3 bases remained unmatched. CDR3 length: 14 residues. Germline CDR1 and CDR2: GTSNPN and SVGIG (reference sequence). The CDR3 sequence is CAWSRDRGRTEAFF. As DNA, the CDR3 is TGTGCCTGGAGTCGGGACAGGGGGCGTACTGAAGCTTTCTTT.

As for this clonotype: Germline is not matched at one junction end, which may reflect a read error. The chain is built from TRBV27 and TRBJ2-3; perhaps TRBD2 as D (5 bases). Germline CDR1 MNHEY, CDR2 SMNVEV (reference sequence). The CDR3 has 13 residues. In nucleotides, the CDR3 is TGTGCAAGCAGTTTCTCTAGCACAGATAAGCAGTATTTT. Translation: CASSFSSTDKQYF.

In its sample, this clonotype was seen many times. The V call is TRBV28, the J call TRBJ2-3; no definite D call. The V end was cut by 3 bases, the J end by 10 bases, with 5 bases between. Per the germline V gene, CDR1 is MDHEN and CDR2 is SYDVKM. The CDR3 extends over 10 amino acids. The DNA for the CDR3 is TGTGCCAGCAGTTTTCGGGCGCAGTATTTT. Encoded protein: CASSFRAQYF.

This clonotype was counted many times. The CDR3 reads CASSLELSGSNEQFF. The CDR3 DNA reads as TGTGCCAGCAGTTTAGAGTTAAGCGGGAGTAATGAGCAGTTCTTC. This rearrangement joins TRBV12-3 or TRBV12-4 to TRBJ2-1; TRBD2 aligns across 8 bases. V was pared by 1 base and J by 7 bases, with 6 bases of the junction left unmatched. CDR3 size: 15 residues.

This clonotype was seen at least ten times. The chain combines TRBV19 with TRBJ2-3; 8 positions match TRBD2. The CDR3 is 14 amino acids. V was clipped by 4 bases and J by 1 base; unmatched bases: 1. Germline V gene data show CDR1 as LNHDA and CDR2 as SQIVND (reference sequence). CDR3 loop: CASSTAGGTDTQYF. The CDR3 DNA follows: TGTGCCAGTAGTACAGCGGGAGGCACAGATACGCAGTATTTT.

In the case of this clonotype: A single base separates this from a much larger clone, so it may be a read error. This chain joins TRBV7-8 and TRBJ1-5, with 7 bases lining up with TRBD1. Per germline, CDR1 SGHVS and CDR2 FQNEAQ. The CDR3 extends over 13 amino acids. The CDR3 nucleotides are TGTGCCAGCAGCTCAACAGGGGACCAGCCCCAGAATTTT. It codes for CASSSTGDQPQNF.

Turning to this clonotype: A much larger clone differs by one base, so this may be a read error. This chain connects TRBV15 to TRBJ2-1, with a tentative D call TRBD2 (5 bases). CDR1 LNHNV and CDR2 YYDKDF come from the germline V gene (reference sequence). The CDR3 sequence is 12 residues long. CDR3: CATSRDSGRGVF. CDR3 in DNA: TGTGCCACCAGCAGAGATTCTGGCCGGGGAGTCTTC. Looking up the rest from reference TRBV15 and TRBJ2-1 gives the full variable domain: DAMVIQNPRYQVTQFGKPVTLSCSQTLNHNVMYWYQQKSSQAPKLLFHYYDKDFNNEADTPDNFQSRRPNTSFCFLDIRSPGLGDTAMYLCATSRDSGRGVFGPGTRLTVL.

On this clonotype itself: This may be a read error, as it is one base from a much larger clone. V usage is TRBV20-1 and J usage is TRBJ2-7; D might be TRBD2 (7 bases). The CDR3 has 14 amino acids. The germline V and J ends were trimmed by 1 base and 6 bases, with 16 bases remaining between them. Germline V CDR1 and CDR2: DFQATT, SNEGSKA (reference sequence). The CDR3 region has the DNA TGCAGTGCTAGAGGTCATGGGGGAGGGGGCGAGCAGTACTTC. Translation gives CSARGHGGGGEQYF.

This clonotype appeared many times. The V gene is TRBV15, the J gene TRBJ2-7; 9 bases match TRBD2. V was pared by 6 bases and J by 4 bases, with 7 bases of the junction left unmatched. This CDR3 has 14 amino acids. Germline CDR1 and CDR2: LNHNV and YYDKDF (reference sequence). The CDR3 DNA follows: TGTGCCACCAGTACCGGGCTAGCGGGGTACGAGCAGTACTTC. This sequence encodes CATSTGLAGYEQYF.

The chain links TRBV20-1 to TRBJ2-1; 7 bases line up with TRBD2. The germline V gene encodes CDR1 DFQATT and CDR2 SNEGSKA (reference sequence). The CDR3 extends over 16 amino acids. After removal of 0 bases from V and 3 bases from J, the junction contained 8 bases not matched to a gene. The CDR3 DNA sequence: TGCAGTGCTAGAGATCCCCTAGCGGTATACTACAATGAGCAGTTCTTC. Translation gives CSARDPLAVYYNEQFF.

A few counts support this clonotype. This chain links TRBV5-4 with TRBJ1-1, with D tentatively TRBD1 (6 bases). Germline V CDR1 and CDR2: SGHNT, YYREEE (reference sequence). The CDR3 sequence is 12 residues long. V dropped 4 bases and J dropped 7 bases, with 11 bases sitting between them. In DNA form, the CDR3 reads TGTGCCAGCAGCCCGGACAGCATTGAAGCTTTCTTT. Encoded protein: CASSPDSIEAFF.

This clonotype was seen a few times. The chain links TRBV19 to TRBJ2-5; possible D gene TRBD2, 5 bases. CDR3 length: 14 residues. Looked up from germline, CDR1 is LNHDA and CDR2 is SQIVND (reference sequence). Trimming removed 5 bases from V and 1 base from J, with 11 bases in between. CDR3 bases: TGTGCCAGTAGTCATCGGACTCTCCAAGAGACCCAGTACTTC. Its translation is CASSHRTLQETQYF.

This clonotype was counted ten times or more. The chain couples TRBV20-1 to TRBJ2-3, with 7 bases matching TRBD2. The germline gives CDR1 DFQATT, CDR2 SNEGSKA (reference sequence). This CDR3 comprises 15 residues. The trim removed 3 bases at V and 2 bases at J, leaving 8 bases unmatched. The CDR3 bases are TGCAGTGCTAGTTTGGCTAGCGGATCCACAGATACGCAGTATTTT. As protein: CSASLASGSTDTQYF.

CDR3 amino acids: CASSQFTQGALGGSPLHF. The CDR3 DNA follows: TGTGCCAGCAGCCAATTCACGCAGGGGGCGCTCGGAGGATCACCCCTCCACTTT. The J gene is TRBJ1-6, the V gene TRBV3-1; 8 bases line up with TRBD1. The J segment lost 10 bases and the V segment lost 2 bases, leaving 16 bases of the junction unmatched. There are 18 residues in the CDR3. Germline V gene data show CDR1 as LGHDT and CDR2 as YNNKEL (reference sequence). The whole variable domain, remainder taken from reference TRBV3-1 and TRBJ1-6, is DTAVSQTPKYLVTQMGNDKSIKCEQNLGHDTMYWYKQDSKKFLKIMFSYNNKELIINETVPNRFSPKSPDKAHLNLHINSLELGDSAVYFCASSQFTQGALGGSPLHFGNGTRLTVT.

The chain is built from TRBV27 and TRBJ2-7; D is unclear. V was shortened by 4 bases and J by 3 bases, with 10 bases between the two germline ends. Germline lookup yields CDR1 MNHEY and CDR2 SMNVEV (reference sequence). The CDR3 has 13 residues. CDR3 region: CASSSQANYEQYF. Written as DNA, the CDR3 is TGTGCCAGCAGTTCGCAGGCCAACTACGAGCAGTACTTC.

With respect to this clonotype: This could be a read error, since a much larger clone is one nucleotide away. V is TRBV6-5 and J is TRBJ2-7, with D perhaps TRBD1 (6 bases). Germline V gene lookup returns CDR1 MNHEY and CDR2 SVGAGI. The CDR3 spans 16 residues. The CDR3: CASSEWSMTGLYKQYF. CDR3 sequence (DNA): TGTGCCAGCAGTGAATGGTCCATGACAGGCCTCTACAAGCAGTACTTC.

Of note for this clonotype: An end of the junction does not agree with germline; a read error may underlie this. V usage is TRBV28 and J usage is TRBJ2-3; possibly TRBD1 for D (5 bases). Germline loops: CDR1 MDHEN, CDR2 SYDVKM. CDR3 size: 15 residues. CDR3 region: CASSFRRTDTDTRYF. For the CDR3, the DNA is TGTGCCAGCAGTTTTCGGCGGACGGACACAGATACGCGGTATTTT.

This clonotype has a single count. Compared with germline, one end of the junction differs, possibly owing to a read error. The V gene is TRBV27, the J gene TRBJ2-3, with D maybe TRBD1 (6 bases). The CDR3 spans 15 residues. Germline V lookup: CDR1 MNHEY, CDR2 SMNVEV (reference sequence). CDR3 sequence: CASSPTGTREDTKYF. In nucleotides, the CDR3 is TGTGCCAGCAGTCCGACAGGAACACGGGAAGATACGAAGTATTTT.

The chain couples TRBV19 to TRBJ2-3; 8 nucleotides agree with TRBD2. CDR1 LNHDA and CDR2 SQIVND come from the germline V gene (reference sequence). The length of the CDR3 is 15 residues. After removal of 1 base from V and 2 bases from J, the junction contained 2 bases not matched to a gene. The chain's CDR3 is CASSIAAGDTDTQYF. The CDR3 nucleotides read TGTGCCAGTAGTATAGCAGCGGGGGACACAGATACGCAGTATTTT.

The table lists this clonotype with many counts. The J gene is TRBJ1-5, the V gene TRBV6-1; D is unresolved. V shed 2 bases and J shed 14 bases, with 16 bases lying between them. The CDR3 contains 13 residues. Germline V gives CDR1 MNHNS, CDR2 SASEGT. This CDR3 reads CASSEIMWSDKHF. The CDR3, as DNA: TGTGCCAGCAGTGAAATTATGTGGTCCGATAAGCATTTT.

V and J are TRBV6-4 and TRBJ2-1; 7 bases fit TRBD2. Germline V CDR1 and CDR2: MRHNA, SNTAGT. V shed 3 bases, J shed 6 bases, and the junction held 5 bases outside the gene matches. The CDR3 spans 14 residues. CDR3 DNA: TGTGCCAGCAGTGAACTAGCGTCGGGCAATGAGCAGTTCTTC. It translates to CASSELASGNEQFF.